The sequence of this T cell receptor beta chain was determined in a study of blood T cell repertoires in COVID-19. Across the study: PBMCs, B-cell-depleted T cells, or T cells provided the cDNA or gDNA that made up the material.

Sequencing used immunoSEQ multiplex PCR; TCRdb keeps in-frame clones, though not all of them. Of about 30,000 clones in the sample, almost 85% are singletons; the top ten hold under 8.5%. Looked up from germline, CDR1 is SNHLY and CDR2 is FYNNEI. V shed 2 bases, J shed 6 bases, and the junction held 6 bases outside the gene matches. This CDR3 comprises 17 residues. The specimen was peripheral blood. This clonotype originated in a man between 60 and 75 years old with active COVID-19. V is TRBV2 and J is TRBJ2-2; TRBD2 aligns across 13 bases. CDR3 protein: CASSETGLAGVAGELFF. The CDR3 coding sequence is TGTGCCAGCAGTGAAACTGGACTAGCGGGAGTAGCCGGGGAGCTGTTTTTT.